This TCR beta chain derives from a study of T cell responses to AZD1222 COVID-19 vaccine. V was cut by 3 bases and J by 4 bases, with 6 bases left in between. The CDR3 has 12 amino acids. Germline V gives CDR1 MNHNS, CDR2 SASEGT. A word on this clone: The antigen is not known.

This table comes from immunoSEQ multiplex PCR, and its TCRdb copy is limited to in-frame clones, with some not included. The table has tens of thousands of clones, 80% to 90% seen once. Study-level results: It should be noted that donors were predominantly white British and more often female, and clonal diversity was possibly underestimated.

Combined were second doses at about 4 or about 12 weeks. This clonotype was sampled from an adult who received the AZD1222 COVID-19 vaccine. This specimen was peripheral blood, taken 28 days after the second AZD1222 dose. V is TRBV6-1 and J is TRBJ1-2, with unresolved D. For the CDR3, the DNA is TGTGCCAGCAGTGAGGCAGGCTATGGCTACACCTTC. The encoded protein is CASSEAGYGYTF.